This T cell receptor (beta chain) comes out of a study of blood T cells in healthy people across ages (dated by TCRdb to about 2015). For context, the study as a whole: Template switching captured roughly one uniquely barcoded TCR beta cDNA molecule per two T cells in model experiments. Using the same blood draw, the study looked at two additional independent replicas of 1 million unique cDNA reads for two donors, one aged 18 to 30 and the other aged 80 or older. Donors were grouped into four age groups: young (average about 15 years), middle-aged (39), aged (around 60) and long-lived (approximately 82). Age-related changes in TCR beta repertoire diversity were measured in the study by deep sequencing normalized with unique cDNA molecular identifiers. To avoid experimental bias, donors of different ages were spread randomly across the sequencing lanes.

Receptor libraries were prepared by 5' RACE. The data were produced on an Illumina HiSeq 2500. A second PCR of about 6 to 11 cycles was performed with a sample-barcoded 5' primer and a J-beta primer mix. A template-switch 5' adaptor carrying 12 random nucleotides introduced a unique molecular identifier onto each TCR beta cDNA molecule. At least 2.5 million CDR3-containing paired-end reads were obtained from each sample. The Mint cDNA synthesis kit, primed by a TRBC-specific oligonucleotide, was used to synthesize first-strand cDNA from all RNA. After uracil-DNA glycosylase treatment, a first 18-cycle PCR used universal primers M1SS and BC2_uni_R on all cDNA. As for the original processing: Each sample was normalized by randomly selecting 1 million high-quality reads, each carrying a distinct molecular identifier. Instead of being binned into consensus sequences, reads with shared molecular identifiers were discarded. CDR3 identification, clonotype clustering and error correction used MiTCR with a Q25 quality threshold and the strictest error-elimination algorithm. Lower-bound total TCR beta diversity was estimated with a nonparametric unseen species model using Euler transformation. TCRdb cleaned the public reads at Q25 with fastp, built clones with MiXCR and kept in-frame beta chains. Every CDR3 protein is listed once, alongside the most common genes and DNA of its rows. The V and J calls, along with clone size, are taken from TCRdb and not from the paper's own processing. For this sample the table gives 1.5 million to 2 million distinct CDR3 sequences, of which over 25% were detected only once. The leading ten clones occupy less than 9.5% of the sample.

The CDR3 holds 15 amino acids from the cysteine to the phenylalanine. Just the 45-base CDR3 DNA is kept, in frame starting at base 1. From the germline V gene (reference sequence), CDR1 is SEHNR and CDR2 is FQNEAQ. The V end loses 1 base and the J end loses 2 bases, and a stretch of 10 bases separates them. What the work shows at the level of the full study, not this receptor alone: The percentage of naive T cells measured by flow cytometry correlated strongly with observed TCR beta diversity. Because profiling used bulk unsorted PBMCs, naive and antigen-experienced compartments could not be compared conclusively. Observed TCR beta diversity per million T cells fell roughly linearly with age, and a significant reduction was already apparent by age around 40. Estimates of total diversity based on one million sequenced T cells were regarded as lower bounds and as underestimates. Because the CMV infection status of the donors was unknown, age-related changes in expanded clonotypes may potentially have been confounded. Compared with the aged group, more naive CD4+ T cells, fewer expanded clones and increased TCR diversity were shown by the long-lived group, suggesting age selection.

The approximately 40 donors, aged roughly 6 to 95 years, were systemically healthy Caucasian individuals from Russia. Each donor gave roughly 9.5 milliliters of peripheral blood, collected into EDTA-treated Vacutainer tubes. Ficoll-Paque density-gradient centrifugation was used to isolate PBMCs, with at least 6 million per sample. Trizol reagent was used to extract total RNA from the PBMCs, yielding at least 5.5 micrograms per sample. Naive CD45RAhigh/CD27high T cell percentages were measured by flow cytometry on a PBMC aliquot from every donor. As for this clonotype: The antigen it binds to is not known. It has no much larger one-base neighbor in the sample; base qualities were not kept.

Sequenced sample: blood. The receptor was derived from a woman younger than 45 in good health. In this chain, TRBV7-9 is recombined with TRBJ2-3; perhaps TRBD2 is the D gene, with 5 bases matching. Here is the DNA: TGTGCCAGCAGCTTAGGGGCCGGACTCACAGATACGCAGTATTTT. The encoded protein is CASSLGAGLTDTQYF.